These T cell receptor beta chains were read from a single sample in a study of OX40 agonist ivuxolimab in advanced cancers. Assay used: immunoSEQ multiplex PCR; TCRdb lists only in-frame clones, some missing. The sample records roughly 89,000 clones, approximately 86% being singletons. The material was CD4+ or CD8+ T cells sorted from blood, obtained in a trial of the OX40 agonist ivuxolimab. The receptors originated from an adult with an advanced solid tumor such as melanoma, head and neck, liver or kidney cancer. CDR3s include the opening cysteine and the closing phenylalanine or tryptophan. A D gene is named only where the DNA matches it firmly. Clone size appears in some rows only: once, few, many, or a class for an expanded clone.

cdr3_aa cdr3_nt clone_size j_call v_call d_call
CASSFSATLAGELFF TGCGCCAGCAGCTTCTCGGCCACATTGGCCGGGGAGCTGTTTTTT - TRBJ2-2 TRBV5-1 -
CASRVTDTQYF TGTGCCAGCAGGGTCACAGATACGCAGTATTTT - TRBJ2-3 TRBV28 -
CASSLLSGGWNEQYF TGTGCCAGCAGTTTATTGTCAGGGGGTTGGAACGAGCAGTACTTC - TRBJ2-7 TRBV27 TRBD1
CASTDRASEQYF TGTGCCAGCACGGACAGGGCATCCGAGCAGTACTTC - TRBJ2-7 TRBV5-6 TRBD1
CASSFWAPHSGNTIYF TGTGCCAGCAGCTTTTGGGCCCCGCACTCTGGAAACACCATATATTTT - TRBJ1-3 TRBV5-6 -
CASSLEASFGYTF TGTGCCAGCAGCTTAGAGGCTAGTTTTGGCTACACCTTC - TRBJ1-2 TRBV7-6 -
CASSRTGTDNSPLHF TGTGCCAGCAGTCGGACCGGGACGGATAATTCACCCCTCCACTTT - TRBJ1-6 TRBV6-5 -
CASSVVEADGAFF TGTGCCAGCAGCGTAGTCGAGGCAGACGGAGCTTTCTTT - TRBJ1-1 TRBV9 -
CASSYNRRQETQYF TGTGCCAGCAGTTACAACAGGCGTCAGGAGACCCAGTACTTC - TRBJ2-5 TRBV6-5 -
CASSPSLASLTGELFF TGTGCCAGCAGCCCCTCCTTGGCTAGTTTAACCGGGGAGCTGTTTTTT - TRBJ2-2 TRBV7-3 -
CASSGLLGGNGYTF TGTGCCAGCAGTGGGTTGTTAGGGGGAAATGGCTACACCTTC medium-sized TRBJ1-2 TRBV6-1 -
CASSVTQGNEQFF TGTGCCAGCAGTGTGACACAGGGTAATGAGCAGTTCTTC - TRBJ2-1 TRBV25-1 -
CASKIGVLMNTEAFF TGTGCCAGCAAAATCGGGGTCCTCATGAACACTGAAGCTTTCTTT - TRBJ1-1 TRBV6-5 -
CASNQGYQPQHF TGTGCCAGCAATCAAGGGTATCAGCCCCAGCATTTT few TRBJ1-5 TRBV6-1 -
CASSLYHVNKDEQFF TGTGCCAGCAGCTTGTATCATGTTAATAAGGATGAGCAGTTCTTC - TRBJ2-1 TRBV5-4 -
CSVEDSGTGPYEQYF TGCAGCGTTGAAGATTCGGGAACAGGGCCCTACGAGCAGTACTTC - TRBJ2-7 TRBV29-1 -
CASSSQGGNTIYF TGTGCCAGCAGCTCCCAAGGAGGAAACACCATATATTTT - TRBJ1-3 TRBV7-3 -
CASSLQGYEQYF TGTGCCAGCAGCTTACAGGGTTACGAGCAGTACTTC - TRBJ2-7 TRBV7-2 -
CASSSGGAGDTEAFF TGTGCCAGCAGCTCCGGTGGGGCAGGGGACACTGAAGCTTTCTTT - TRBJ1-1 TRBV7-9 -
CASSLGAGSPNYEQYF TGTGCCAGCAGCTTGGGGGCGGGATCGCCGAACTACGAGCAGTACTTC - TRBJ2-7 TRBV7-2 -
CASSPPGGGRSYEQYF TGTGCCAGCTCACCCCCGGGGGGCGGACGCTCCTACGAGCAGTACTTC - TRBJ2-7 TRBV18 -
CASSIDWGADNQPQHF TGTGCCAGTAGTATAGATTGGGGGGCCGACAATCAGCCCCAGCATTTT - TRBJ1-5 TRBV19 -
CASSLQQGDTEAFF TGTGCCAGCAGCTTACAACAGGGGGACACTGAAGCTTTCTTT - TRBJ1-1 TRBV7-9 TRBD1
CASSIDKDYEQYF TGTGCCAGTAGTATTGACAAGGACTACGAGCAGTACTTC - TRBJ2-7 TRBV19 -
CASSLPNSPLHF TGTGCCAGCAGTCTCCCAAATTCACCCCTCCACTTT - TRBJ1-6 TRBV6-5 -
CASSLWGPSTNQPQHF TGTGCCAGCAGCCTTTGGGGACCTTCCACCAATCAGCCCCAGCATTTT - TRBJ1-5 TRBV7-2 -
CASSLGWDRGNYGYTF TGTGCCAGCAGCTTAGGCTGGGACAGGGGTAACTATGGCTACACCTTC - TRBJ1-2 TRBV11-2 TRBD1
CASSLEGQGRGGYTF TGCGCCAGCAGCCTAGAAGGACAGGGCCGCGGTGGCTACACCTTC - TRBJ1-2 TRBV5-1 TRBD1
CASSAIETQLNYGYTF TGTGCCAGCAGCGCAATTGAGACACAACTTAACTATGGCTACACCTTC - TRBJ1-2 TRBV7-3 -
CASSFLAGGFQETQYF TGTGCCAGCAGTTTCCTAGCGGGAGGTTTTCAAGAGACCCAGTACTTC - TRBJ2-5 TRBV6-5 TRBD2
CASSLGAGGGYEKLFF TGCGCCAGCAGCTTGGGGGCAGGGGGCGGATATGAAAAACTGTTTTTT - TRBJ1-4 TRBV5-1 TRBD1
CAWSVWESSGRLNEQFF TGTGCCTGGAGTGTTTGGGAGTCTAGCGGGAGACTGAATGAGCAGTTCTTC - TRBJ2-1 TRBV30 TRBD2
CASSLYGSEPDTQYF TGTGCCAGCAGCCTATACGGATCGGAACCAGATACGCAGTATTTT - TRBJ2-3 TRBV6-1 -
CASSPGTGTVYEQYF TGTGCCAGTAGTCCCGGGACAGGGACGGTCTACGAGCAGTACTTC - TRBJ2-7 TRBV19 TRBD1
CASVNLASTEAFF TGTGCCAGTGTTAATCTCGCGAGCACTGAAGCTTTCTTT - TRBJ1-1 TRBV19 -